The TCR beta chain described here comes from a study of cytomegalovirus exposure and HLA in healthy donors. Per the germline V gene, CDR1 is SGHAT and CDR2 is FQDESV (reference sequence). The CDR3 sequence is 16 residues long. The J segment lost 5 bases and the V segment lost 5 bases, leaving 13 bases of the junction unmatched. This clone is a singleton in its sample. Method: immunoSEQ multiplex PCR; TCRdb's copy keeps in-frame clones and lacks some. In the table there are tens of thousands of clones, roughly 83% of which are singletons. Sample: PBMCs. This receptor was taken from a woman aged 18-29 years in good health and CMV-seropositive. The rearrangement uses TRBV11-1 and TRBJ2-5, with TRBD1 identical over 8 bases. CDR3 nucleotide sequence: TGTGCCAGCAGCACTAGTCTGACAGGGGAAAGGGAGACCCAGTACTTC. It codes for CASSTSLTGERETQYF. Based on the CDR3 plus reference TRBV11-1 and TRBJ2-5, the full variable domain is EAEVAQSPRYKITEKSQAVAFWCDPISGHATLYWYRQILGQGPELLVQFQDESVVDDSQLPKDRFSAERLKGVDSTLKIQPAELGDSAMYLCASSTSLTGERETQYFGPGTRLLVL.